What follows are 13 T cell receptor beta chains derived from one specimen sequenced in a study of T cell responses to AZD1222 COVID-19 vaccine. Here immunoSEQ multiplex PCR was the method, and the copy in TCRdb shows in-frame clones only, minus some. The top ten hold about 10% of the sample, which has about 130,000 clones, approximately 89% seen once. The source was peripheral blood, collected on day 0 of AZD1222 vaccination. The receptors come from an adult in good health.

CDR3 in DNA: TGTGCCAGTAGTATGATTAGGGTCCTGGCGAGTCAGCCCCAGCATTTT. It specifies CASSMIRVLASQPQHF. The genes are TRBV19 and TRBJ1-5; no clear D. Deletions cut 3 bases from V and 6 bases from J, with 18 bases between. The CDR3 spans 16 residues. Germline lookup yields CDR1 LNHDA and CDR2 SQIVND (reference sequence). The full variable domain, completed using reference TRBV19 and TRBJ1-5, is DGGITQSPKYLFRKEGQNVTLSCEQNLNHDAMYWYRQDPGQGLRLIYYSQIVNDFQKGDIAEGYSVSREKKESFPLTVTSAQKNPTAFYLCASSMIRVLASQPQHFGDGTRLSIL.

This chain uses TRBV27 with TRBJ1-2; 7 nucleotides agree with TRBD1. Losses at the gene ends were 5 bases for V and 1 base for J; bases not matched to a gene: 10. This CDR3 has 16 amino acids. Germline values: CDR1 MNHEY, CDR2 SMNVEV (reference sequence). The DNA of the CDR3 is TGTGCCAGCAGTCCGTCGGAGGGACAGATTAACTATGGCTACACCTTC. Protein: CASSPSEGQINYGYTF.

The genes are TRBV19 and TRBJ1-4, with 8 bases that match TRBD1. Trimming at V came to 4 bases and at J to 5 bases, leaving 6 bases not matched to a gene. Germline V gene data show CDR1 as LNHDA and CDR2 as SQIVND (reference sequence). The CDR3 length is 15 residues. The CDR3 is CASSTVGQGNEKLFF. DNA of the CDR3: TGTGCCAGTAGTACAGTTGGACAGGGAAATGAAAAACTGTTTTTT.

The chain is built from TRBV5-1 and TRBJ2-5, with 9 bases identical to TRBD1. CDR1 is SGHRS, CDR2 YFSETQ, per germline. V dropped 5 bases and J dropped 4; count of bases not matched to a gene: 9. The CDR3 has 15 residues. Written as DNA, the CDR3 is TGCGCCAGCAGTTTACAGGGGGCTATAGGAGAGACCCAGTACTTC. This gives the protein CASSLQGAIGETQYF.

This clone has more than one count but fewer than ten. Here the CDR3 DNA reads TGTGCCAGCAGCCAAGACGTGAGGACAGCCCAAAACTCCTACGAGCAGTACTTC. Its translation is CASSQDVRTAQNSYEQYF. The rearrangement links TRBV5-6 to TRBJ2-7; D may be TRBD1 (6 bases). Trimming shortened V by 4 bases and J by 0 bases, and 23 bases separated the two germline ends. The CDR3 consists of 18 residues. From germline, CDR1 is SGHDT and CDR2 YYEEEE. Using reference TRBV5-6 and TRBJ2-7 for the parts outside the CDR3, the full variable domain is DAGVTQSPTHLIKTRGQQVTLRCSPKSGHDTVSWYQQALGQGPQFIFQYYEEEERQRGNFPDRFSGHQFPNYSSELNVNALLLGDSALYLCASSQDVRTAQNSYEQYFGPGTRLTVT.

The chain links TRBV9 to TRBJ2-3; no definite D call. This CDR3 spans 15 amino acids. Germline loops: CDR1 SGDLS, CDR2 YYNGEE. The ends were cut back, 0 bases at V and 2 bases at J, with 10 bases in the middle. CDR3 nucleotide sequence: TGTGCCAGCAGCGTAGAAAACTTCTACACAGATACGCAGTATTTT. Encoded protein: CASSVENFYTDTQYF.

The genes are TRBV6-6 and TRBJ2-3; D gene ambiguous. CDR3 size: 16 residues. Germline V gene data show CDR1 as MNHNY and CDR2 as SVGAGI (reference sequence). The ends were cut back, 2 bases at V and 0 bases at J, with 12 bases in the middle. The CDR3 here is CASSYTQVRSTDTQYF. CDR3 bases: TGTGCCAGCAGTTACACTCAAGTCAGAAGCACAGATACGCAGTATTTT.

The chain combines TRBV28 with TRBJ1-1; D not certain. The CDR3 covers 14 residues. Trimming shortened V by 7 bases and J by 1 base, and 13 bases separated the two germline ends. Looked up from germline, CDR1 is MDHEN and CDR2 is SYDVKM. CDR3: CASTPFGGNTEAFF. DNA of the CDR3: TGTGCCAGCACCCCCTTCGGCGGGAACACTGAAGCTTTCTTT.

J is TRBJ1-4 and V is TRBV27, with 8 bases identical to TRBD1. Germline CDR1 MNHEY, CDR2 SMNVEV (reference sequence). CDR3 size: 15 residues. The V segment lost 2 bases and the J segment 6 bases; nucleotides outside the gene matches: 5. CDR3 coding DNA: TGTGCCAGCAGTTTAAGTACAGGGGGTGATGAAAAACTGTTTTTT. Translating gives CASSLSTGGDEKLFF.

V is TRBV24-1 and J is TRBJ2-1; D call uncertain. CDR3 length: 13 amino acids. CDR1 is KGHDR and CDR2 is SFDVKD in the germline V gene. Trimming shortened V by 3 bases and J by 9 bases, and 11 bases separated the two germline ends. In DNA form, the CDR3 reads TGTGCCACCAGTGATCTGAGGAGAGGTGAGCAGTTCTTC. Translating gives CATSDLRRGEQFF.

This clone was found once. V and J are TRBV10-3 and TRBJ2-7; 8 positions agree with TRBD1. Germline values: CDR1 ENHRY, CDR2 SYGVKD. This CDR3 has 16 amino acids. Unmatched junction bases numbered 11, after V lost 2 bases and J lost 5 bases. The CDR3 bases are TGTGCCATCAGTGAGCCCCGACAGGGGAGAGGAGACGAGCAGTACTTC. Protein sequence: CAISEPRQGRGDEQYF.

A few counts support this clone. The chain uses TRBV10-3 and TRBJ1-1; TRBD1 aligns across 8 bases. This CDR3 has 14 residues. Germline CDR1 and CDR2: ENHRY and SYGVKD. V shed 2 bases and J 6 bases; nucleotides not matched to a gene: 5. CDR3 loop: CAISETQQGAEAFF. Here the CDR3 DNA reads TGTGCCATCAGTGAGACACAACAGGGGGCTGAAGCTTTCTTT.

The chain uses TRBV19 and TRBJ1-1, with a possible D match to TRBD1 (5 bases). Germline assignment: CDR1 LNHDA and CDR2 SQIVND (reference sequence). Trimming cost V 3 bases and J 4 bases, with 12 bases left between them. The length of the CDR3 is 14 residues. The CDR3 DNA follows: TGTGCCAGTAGTATCGGCGGGGGGGGCACTGAAGCTTTCTTT. Translated, it gives CASSIGGGGTEAFF.